One TCR beta chain is described in this entry. In assigning cohorts, the study relied on participant-reported clinical history. Repertoires were generated with immunoSEQ multiplex PCR, while TCRdb's copy carries only in-frame clones and drops some. The table shows approximately 150,000 clones, with around 80% occurring only once. Germline CDR1 and CDR2: MGHDK and SYGVNS. CDR3 length: 12 amino acids. V lost 5 bases and J lost 3, with 8 bases in between. This entry belongs to a study of blood T cell repertoires in COVID-19. For the study at large: PBMCs, B-cell-depleted T cells, or T cells provided the cDNA or gDNA that made up the material.

This sequence joins TRBV25-1 and TRBJ2-7; D ambiguous. The sequencing input was PBMCs or T cells enriched from blood (not recorded which). The source of this sequence is a man between 65 and 80 years old who had been exposed to COVID-19. The CDR3, as DNA: TGTGCCAGCAGTTCAGGTTACTACGAGCAGTACTTC. It specifies CASSSGYYEQYF.